Below are 18 T cell receptor beta chains sequenced from a single sample in a study of cytomegalovirus exposure and HLA in healthy donors (dated by TCRdb to the late 2010s). Libraries were built with the immunoSEQ multiplex PCR assay. For the multiplex PCR, a mixture combining 60 forward primers for TCR Vbeta segments and 13 reverse primers for TCR Jbeta segments was used. Imported from immuneACCESS, the table was reduced by TCRdb to in-frame sequences with V and J called. These copies leave out some clones; in studies compared against another copy, an unresolved V gene accounts for under half, and the cause of the remainder is not known. The sample has 64,000 or so clones on record, over 75% of them singletons. Jointly, the top ten make up around 11% of the sample. Source material: PBMCs. These receptors were obtained from a female donor in good health and CMV-seronegative.

The chain couples TRBV5-4 to TRBJ1-3; the match to TRBD1 covers 8 bases. With 4 bases clipped from V and 7 bases from J, the junction kept 13 bases outside the gene matches. Germline V CDR1 and CDR2: SGHNT, YYREEE (reference sequence). This CDR3 contains 16 residues. The CDR3 coding sequence is TGTGCCAGCAGCCCGGGGACAGGTTGGGGCGGGAACACCATATATTTT. Translating it yields CASSPGTGWGGNTIYF. Looking up the rest from reference TRBV5-4 and TRBJ1-3 gives the full variable domain: ETGVTQSPTHLIKTRGQQVTLRCSSQSGHNTVSWYQQALGQGPQFIFQYYREEENGRGNFPPRFSGLQFPNYSSELNVNALELDDSALYLCASSPGTGWGGNTIYFGEGSWLTVV.

The V gene is TRBV28, the J gene TRBJ2-1, with a weak D call TRBD2 (5 bases). The CDR3 extends over 13 amino acids. V lost 7 bases and J lost 4, with 11 bases in between. Germline CDR1 is MDHEN and CDR2 is SYDVKM. CDR3 protein: CASTRTQYNEQFF. In DNA form, the CDR3 reads TGTGCCAGCACCAGGACTCAATACAATGAGCAGTTCTTC.

V usage is TRBV5-6 and J usage is TRBJ1-2, with D perhaps matching TRBD1 (6 bases). Trimming took off 0 bases at V and 0 bases at J, with 12 bases between the two ends. The CDR3 totals 16 residues. CDR1 and CDR2 (germline): SGHDT, YYEEEE. DNA of the CDR3: TGTGCCAGCAGCTTGGTGGGGGCAGGGACTAACTATGGCTACACCTTC. Protein product: CASSLVGAGTNYGYTF. Variable domain in full (rest from reference TRBV5-6 and TRBJ1-2): DAGVTQSPTHLIKTRGQQVTLRCSPKSGHDTVSWYQQALGQGPQFIFQYYEEEERQRGNFPDRFSGHQFPNYSSELNVNALLLGDSALYLCASSLVGAGTNYGYTFGSGTRLTVV.

The rearrangement uses TRBV27 and TRBJ1-1; 7 bases agree with TRBD1. Trimming cost V 5 bases and J 2 bases; bases outside gene matches: 5. Per the germline V gene, CDR1 is MNHEY and CDR2 is SMNVEV (reference sequence). The CDR3 covers 14 residues. The CDR3 spells CASSQGGLNTEAFF. The CDR3 DNA reads TGTGCCAGCAGTCAGGGGGGCCTCAACACTGAAGCTTTCTTT.

J is TRBJ2-5 and V is TRBV7-9, with D possibly TRBD2 on 5 matching bases. Trimming pared 5 bases from V and 1 base from J, leaving 11 bases between. This CDR3 spans 14 amino acids. Germline assignment: CDR1 SEHNR and CDR2 FQNEAQ (reference sequence). CDR3 loop: CASSGTGFQETQYF. In DNA form, the CDR3 reads TGTGCCAGCAGCGGAACGGGGTTCCAAGAGACCCAGTACTTC.

This clone was counted between two and nine times. The V gene is TRBV2, the J gene TRBJ2-3; 8 nucleotides line up with TRBD2. The CDR3 is 15 residues long. Germline-derived CDR1 and CDR2 are SNHLY and FYNNEI. The V and J ends lost 3 bases and 0 bases, in that order; junction bases with no gene match: 2. This CDR3 is CASSETSESTDTQYF. DNA for the CDR3: TGTGCCAGCAGTGAGACTAGCGAGAGCACAGATACGCAGTATTTT.

The chain recombines TRBV30 with TRBJ1-2; the D gene is possibly TRBD1 (6 bases). CDR1 and CDR2 (germline): GTSNPN, SVGIG (reference sequence). This CDR3 has 12 residues. V lost 5 bases and J 1 base, leaving 8 bases between the germline ends. Written as DNA, the CDR3 is TGTGCCTGGGGGGGCTTTAACTATGGCTACACCTTC. Amino acid sequence: CAWGGFNYGYTF.

The V call is TRBV11-2, the J call TRBJ2-3; 8 bases match TRBD1. CDR1 and CDR2 from the germline V gene are SGHAT and FQNNGV. The CDR3 consists of 17 residues. V lost 3 bases, J lost 3 bases, and 11 bases stayed unmatched. The CDR3 loop is CASSLGWRTGRTDTQYF. CDR3 sequence (DNA): TGTGCCAGCAGCTTGGGGTGGCGGACAGGGCGGACAGATACGCAGTATTTT.

The chain combines TRBV29-1 with TRBJ2-5; a weak D match, TRBD1 (5 bases). Germline loops: CDR1 SQVTM, CDR2 ANQGSEA. Trimming took 8 bases from V and 4 from J, leaving 14 bases between them. This CDR3 spans 12 amino acids. CDR3 in DNA: TGCAGCCTCAGTCGGCAGGGAGAGACCCAGTACTTC. This sequence encodes CSLSRQGETQYF.

V usage is TRBV29-1 and J usage is TRBJ2-7, with 7 bases that match TRBD1. The CDR3 length is 12 residues. V shed 7 bases and J 2 bases; nucleotides not matched to a gene: 5. CDR1 is SQVTM and CDR2 is ANQGSEA in the germline V gene. CDR3 amino acids: CSGRDSTYEQYF. DNA of the CDR3: TGCAGCGGCCGGGACAGTACCTACGAGCAGTACTTC.

The V and J genes are TRBV10-2 and TRBJ1-1; D is possibly TRBD1 (6 bases). Germline V gives CDR1 WSHSY, CDR2 SAAADI. The CDR3 contains 15 residues. V was shortened by 3 bases and J by 0 bases, with 11 bases between the two germline ends. The CDR3 reads CASSDQGSMNTEAFF. The CDR3 DNA follows: TGCGCCAGCAGTGACCAGGGGAGCATGAACACTGAAGCTTTCTTT.

V gene TRBV5-1 combines with J gene TRBJ1-5; tentatively, D is TRBD1 (6 bases). Germline CDR1 and CDR2: SGHRS and YFSETQ. The CDR3 length is 13 residues. Trimming left V 9 bases short and J 7 bases short, with 17 bases between. The CDR3 loop is CATADNRDQPQHF. CDR3 in DNA: TGCGCCACCGCCGATAACAGGGACCAGCCCCAGCATTTT.

The CDR3 loop is CASSLDPSGITDTQYF. CDR3 DNA: TGTGCCAGCAGCTTAGATCCTAGCGGGATCACAGATACGCAGTATTTT. The J gene is TRBJ2-3, the V gene TRBV7-8, with TRBD2 matching over 9 bases. With V trimmed by 1 base and J by 2 bases, 4 bases remained unmatched. The CDR3 covers 16 residues. Germline V lookup: CDR1 SGHVS, CDR2 FQNEAQ.

This chain links TRBV9 with TRBJ2-5, with TRBD1 matching 8 bases. The length of the CDR3 is 16 residues. V gave up 4 bases and J gave up 1 base; unmatched junction bases: 9. CDR1 SGDLS and CDR2 YYNGEE come from the germline V gene. CDR3 sequence (DNA): TGTGCCAGCAGCAAACGACCGCAGGGGGCCCAAGAGACCCAGTACTTC. Protein: CASSKRPQGAQETQYF.

The count of this clone is one. V is TRBV10-1 and J is TRBJ1-4; 7 nucleotides agree with TRBD1. This CDR3 has 14 amino acids. The V and J ends lost 5 bases and 4 bases, in that order; junction bases with no gene match: 4. Germline CDR1 WNHNN, CDR2 SYGVQD (reference sequence). In DNA form, the CDR3 reads TGCGCCAGCAGTCCGGGACAGCGTAATGAAAAACTGTTTTTT. It translates to CASSPGQRNEKLFF.

This clone has a handful of counts. V is TRBV30 and J is TRBJ2-5; D not resolved. CDR1 is GTSNPN and CDR2 is SVGIG in the germline V gene (reference sequence). This CDR3 contains 13 residues. V was trimmed by 0 bases and J by 5 bases, leaving 10 bases between them. CDR3 sequence reads: CAWSVRFRETQYF. For the CDR3, the DNA is TGTGCCTGGAGTGTACGGTTTCGGGAGACCCAGTACTTC.

The gene calls are TRBV2 and TRBJ2-7; 11 nucleotides match TRBD2. V shed 6 bases, J shed 3 bases, and the junction held 7 bases outside the gene matches. Germline V gene lookup returns CDR1 SNHLY and CDR2 FYNNEI. This CDR3 has 15 residues. The CDR3: CASRPTSGNVYEQYF. CDR3 DNA: TGTGCCAGCAGGCCGACTAGCGGGAACGTCTACGAGCAGTACTTC.

The chain uses TRBV28 and TRBJ2-4; possible D gene TRBD1, 7 bases. The germline CDR1 and CDR2 sequences are MDHEN and SYDVKM. The CDR3 covers 13 residues. Between the trimmed V and J ends, which lost 7 bases and 8 bases, there was a span of 15 bases. This CDR3 is CASKAGGRDIQYF. In DNA, the CDR3 is TGTGCCAGCAAGGCAGGGGGGAGAGACATTCAGTACTTC.